The sequence of this TCR beta chain was determined in a study of T cell responses to AZD1222 COVID-19 vaccine. This clone has just one count. Antigen specificity is unknown. It was second doses at about 4 or about 12 weeks that were pooled. Measured with immunoSEQ multiplex PCR; TCRdb has only the in-frame clones, and not every one. The top ten clones hold around 1.6% of a sample with around 140,000 clones, roughly 90% of them seen once. General study points: White British people made up most donors, females outnumbered males, and clonal diversity was possibly underestimated. Spike-wide vaccine-associated CD4 TCRs dominated at 160-218 and 743-854. Sampling that yielded the repertoires occurred only after the peak T cell response.

The sequence derives from an adult who received the AZD1222 COVID-19 vaccine. Sequenced here: peripheral blood, sampled 28 days after the second AZD1222 dose.

In nucleotides, the CDR3 is TGTGCCAGCGGGGGATACAGGAGACGCTCCTACGAGCAGTACTTC. Residues: CASGGYRRRSYEQYF. The rearrangement joins TRBV6-5 to TRBJ2-7; D may correspond to TRBD1 or TRBD2 (5 bases each). Germline values: CDR1 MNHEY, CDR2 SVGAGI. This CDR3 comprises 15 residues. V lost 8 bases, J lost 0 bases, and 17 bases lay in between.